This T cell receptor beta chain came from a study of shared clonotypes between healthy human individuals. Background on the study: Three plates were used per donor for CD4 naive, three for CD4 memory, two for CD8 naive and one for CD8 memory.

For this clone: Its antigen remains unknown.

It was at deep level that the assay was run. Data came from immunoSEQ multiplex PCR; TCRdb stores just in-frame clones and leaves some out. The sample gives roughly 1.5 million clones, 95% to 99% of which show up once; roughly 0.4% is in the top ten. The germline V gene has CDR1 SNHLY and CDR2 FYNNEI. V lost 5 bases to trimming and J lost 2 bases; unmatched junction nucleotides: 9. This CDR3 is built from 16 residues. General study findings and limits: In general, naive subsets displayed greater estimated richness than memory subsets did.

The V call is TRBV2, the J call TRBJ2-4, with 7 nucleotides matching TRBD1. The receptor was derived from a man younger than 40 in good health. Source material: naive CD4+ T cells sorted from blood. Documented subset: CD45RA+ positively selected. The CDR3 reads CASSRQGAGSKNIQYF. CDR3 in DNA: TGTGCCAGCAGTCGACAGGGCGCTGGATCCAAAAACATTCAGTACTTC.